Listed here is a single T cell receptor (beta chain). It has no known antigen specificity. The data were taken from a study of human CD8 memory T cell subsets (dated by TCRdb to about 2020). Looking at the study overall: To assess how stem-like (TSTEM), progenitor exhausted-like (TPEX) and effector memory CD8+ T cell subsets are clonally related, the TCRbeta repertoires of these three subsets were compared. TCRbeta repertoires were obtained from about 6 donors, each contributing TSTEM, TPEX and effector memory subsets. Paper-wide results and their limitations: The stem-like TSTEM and TPEX subsets each shared clonotypes with effector memory cells, but the TSTEM and TPEX repertoires had minimal overlap with each other, suggesting distinct antigen spectra. Greater repertoire diversity in TSTEM than in TPEX subsets was suggested by Chao1 estimates, potentially reflecting a broader range of specificities. TSTEM and TPEX subsets showed similarly high normalized Shannon-Wiener diversity, whereas effector memory subsets were comparatively less diverse. Only TCRbeta chains were sequenced, and repertoire comparisons rested on a handful of donors tested with paired t-tests and Bonferroni correction.

A Human TCR Profiling Kit was used to prepare UMI-labeled 5' RACE TCRbeta libraries. Every TCRbeta library was prepared in parallel, with the same number of PCR cycles used for all of the libraries. The authors processed their data as follows. Between roughly 3,000 and 18,000 functional CDR3beta clonotypes were contained in each TCRbeta library. UMI extraction and consensus assembly used MIGEC 1.2.9, requiring at least three reads per UMI. In-frame CDR3beta repertoires were extracted with MiXCR 3.0.3. After each sample was downsampled to 42,000 randomly selected UMIs, diversity metrics were computed in VDJtools 1.2.1. Repertoire overlap metrics D, R and F2 were calculated in VDJtools for the top 3,000 clones of each sample pair. The reads went through TCRdb reprocessing, and each CDR3 protein sequence gets one entry with no DNA. The V and J calls follow TCRdb's processing rather than the paper's. The sample table includes 15,000 to 20,000 distinct CDR3 sequences. 5.4% of the sample is in the top ten clones.

Density gradient separation was used to isolate peripheral blood mononuclear cells from buffy coats of healthy donors. Negative magnetic separation using EasySep or MojoSort CD8+ T cell isolation kits was how the study enriched total CD8+ T cells. An RNeasy Mini Kit was used to extract total RNA from duplicate vials of some 150,000 sorted CD8+ T cells per subset. The PBMCs were used either fresh or after being cryopreserved in fetal bovine serum with roughly 9.2% DMSO. Fluorescence-activated cell sorting on a FACSAria III was used to sort CD8+ T cell subsets to purity. Taken from cysteine to phenylalanine, the CDR3 has 13 residues. No coding sequence is recorded. Taken from the germline V gene, the CDR1 and CDR2 loops are SGDLS and YYNGEE.

Specimen: CD8+ T cells from PBMCs. The sequence joins TRBV9 to TRBJ2-2; TCRdb gives TRBD1 as the D gene, but with no DNA this cannot be confirmed. The TCR sequence derives from a human donor in good health. The CDR3 amino acid sequence is: CASSAPRTGELFF.